These 8 T cell receptor beta chains came from one sample sequenced in a study of glioma-infiltrating T cells. TCR alpha and beta CDR3 regions were amplified from RNA using iRepertoire nested multiplex PCR. TCRdb analysed the multiplex PCR reads with MiXCR anew, one entry per CDR3 protein. This table holds under 150,000 distinct CDR3 sequences, approximately 39% found once. Sequences were obtained from glioma tissue, nonneoplastic brain tissue, or PBMCs (not recorded which). The receptor set was obtained from a human donor with low-grade glioma or glioblastoma, undergoing nonglioma brain surgery, or in good health (not recorded which).

V gene TRBV4-1 combines with J gene TRBJ2-5; no firm D call. The CDR3 is 14 residues long. V shed 2 bases and J shed 5 bases, with 12 bases lying between them. The germline gives CDR1 MGHRA, CDR2 YSYEKL. The CDR3 region is CASSQRDGTETQYF. CDR3 in DNA: TGCGCCAGCAGCCAACGCGACGGAACGGAGACCCAGTACTTC.

This clonotype was seen only a few times. V and J are TRBV6-2 or TRBV6-3 and TRBJ2-2; TRBD1 matches 8 bases. The trim removed 5 bases at V and 7 bases at J, leaving 9 bases unmatched. This CDR3 is built from 15 residues. Germline V gene data show CDR1 as MNHEY and CDR2 as SVGEGT. The DNA for the CDR3 is TGTGCCAGCAGTCCCACGGACAGGGCGGTCGGGGAGCTGTTTTTT. It encodes CASSPTDRAVGELFF.

V is TRBV27 and J is TRBJ1-1; no reliable D call. The CDR3 consists of 11 residues. Germline V gives CDR1 MNHEY, CDR2 SMNVEV (reference sequence). Trimming took off 7 bases at V and 1 base at J, with 4 bases between the two ends. The CDR3, as DNA: TGTGCCAGCATCGCGAACACTGAAGCTTTCTTT. Amino acids: CASIANTEAFF.

The genes are TRBV24-1 and TRBJ2-3; no firm D call. The CDR3 totals 13 residues. V was clipped by 5 bases and J by 3 bases, with 8 bases between them. Per the germline V gene, CDR1 is KGHDR and CDR2 is SFDVKD. CDR3 residues: CATSVPPTDTQYF. The CDR3 DNA sequence: TGTGCCACCAGTGTCCCGCCGACAGATACGCAGTATTTT.

The rearrangement links TRBV6-2 or TRBV6-3 to TRBJ1-1; TRBD1 matches at 9 bases. The CDR3 runs to 15 residues. V dropped 7 bases and J dropped 1; count of bases not matched to a gene: 7. Germline values: CDR1 MNHEY, CDR2 SVGEGT. For the CDR3, the DNA is TGTGCCAGCACCAAATTACAGGGGGCGAACACTGAAGCTTTCTTT. Protein: CASTKLQGANTEAFF.

The rearrangement joins TRBV6-2 or TRBV6-3 to TRBJ2-2; 8 bases fit TRBD2. The J segment lost 4 bases and the V segment lost 2 bases, leaving 6 bases of the junction unmatched. The CDR3 totals 16 residues. Germline V gene lookup returns CDR1 MNHEY and CDR2 SVGEGT. CDR3 in amino acids: CASSYLGLEGTGELFF. The CDR3 DNA sequence: TGTGCCAGCAGTTACCTGGGACTAGAAGGCACCGGGGAGCTGTTTTTT.

This clonotype occurred a few times. The gene calls are TRBV7-3 and TRBJ2-3; D remains ambiguous. V gave up 4 bases and J gave up 2 bases, with 10 bases separating them. This CDR3 has 14 residues. CDR1 and CDR2 from the germline V gene are SGHTA and FQGTGA. The chain's CDR3 is CASSSTHSTDTQYF. The CDR3 DNA reads TGTGCCAGCAGCTCCACACACTCCACAGATACGCAGTATTTT.

The sample holds a few counts of this clonotype. The rearrangement uses TRBV11-2 and TRBJ1-2, with TRBD1 identical over 8 bases. CDR3 length: 15 residues. Losses at the gene ends were 5 bases for V and 3 bases for J; bases not matched to a gene: 8. Germline V gene sequence: CDR1 SGHAT, CDR2 FQNNGV. The CDR3, as DNA: TGTGCCAGCAGCATAGGACAGGGAGAGGACTATGGCTACACCTTC. The encoded protein is CASSIGQGEDYGYTF. The complete variable domain, with remaining parts taken from reference TRBV11-2 and TRBJ1-2, reads EAGVAQSPRYKIIEKRQSVAFWCNPISGHATLYWYQQILGQGPKLLIQFQNNGVVDDSQLPKDRFSAERLKGVDSTLKIQPAKLEDSAVYLCASSIGQGEDYGYTFGSGTRLTVV.